The 19 T cell receptor beta chains below come from one sample, sequenced in a study of T cells after yellow fever vaccination. In TCRdb, the 5' RACE reads were re-called with MiXCR into one record per CDR3 protein. The sample includes fewer than 350,000 distinct CDR3 sequences, less than 4.5% of them seen just once. Here the sequenced sample was PBMCs, taken on the day of the yellow fever booster vaccination. These receptors were taken from a man aged 18-30 years who received the YFV17D yellow fever vaccine.

This clonotype was recorded at least ten times. This chain links TRBV4-3 with TRBJ2-3; TRBD1 might be the D (5 bases). V was cut by 2 bases and J by 6 bases, with 6 bases left in between. Germline V gives CDR1 LGHNA, CDR2 YSLEER. There are 12 residues in the CDR3. This CDR3 is CASSQKGDTQYF. The CDR3 nucleotides are TGCGCCAGCAGCCAAAAGGGGGATACGCAGTATTTT.

This clonotype was seen ten or more times. The V and J genes are TRBV20-1 and TRBJ2-4, with 8 bases that match TRBD2. J lost 7 bases, V lost 1 base, and 3 bases had no gene match. Germline lookup yields CDR1 DFQATT and CDR2 SNEGSKA (reference sequence). The CDR3 totals 13 residues. The CDR3 DNA reads as TGCAGTGCTAGAGGCCCGGGGGGGAACATTCAGTACTTC. Residues: CSARGPGGNIQYF.

This clonotype appeared a single time. CDR3 protein: CSASGVGYTF. Here the CDR3 DNA reads TGCAGTGCCTCAGGGGTGGGCTACACCTTC. This chain connects TRBV20-1 to TRBJ1-2; tentatively, D is TRBD1 (6 bases). Per germline, CDR1 DFQATT and CDR2 SNEGSKA (reference sequence). The CDR3 loop spans 10 amino acids. V lost 6 bases and J 8 bases, leaving 10 bases between the germline ends.

Ten or more counts support this clonotype. This chain connects TRBV12-5 to TRBJ1-5, with a tentative D call TRBD1 (6 bases). The CDR3 runs 15 residues. V was clipped by 5 bases and J by 3 bases, with 14 bases between them. Germline lookup yields CDR1 LGHNT and CDR2 FRNRAP. For the CDR3, the DNA is TGTGCTAGTGGTCAACAGACAGGCTTCAATCAGCCCCAGCATTTT. This encodes CASGQQTGFNQPQHF.

This clonotype was recorded many times. The genes are TRBV7-2 and TRBJ2-1; the D gene is possibly TRBD2 (6 bases). Per germline, CDR1 SGHTA and CDR2 FQGNSA. This CDR3 contains 15 residues. The ends were cut back, 7 bases at V and 1 base at J, with 14 bases in the middle. The chain's CDR3 is CASTTSRGSYNEQFF. DNA for the CDR3: TGTGCCAGCACCACCTCCCGGGGGTCCTACAATGAGCAGTTCTTC.

This clonotype was seen more than once but under ten times. The gene calls are TRBV15 and TRBJ2-7; the D is unclear. This CDR3 has 13 amino acids. The germline gives CDR1 LNHNV, CDR2 YYDKDF (reference sequence). V was clipped by 6 bases and J by 4 bases, with 13 bases between them. This CDR3 reads CATRARHRYEQYF. In DNA form, the CDR3 reads TGTGCCACCAGAGCAAGGCACCGATACGAGCAGTACTTC.

This clonotype was counted between two and nine times. The chain employs TRBV4-1 and TRBJ1-1; the match to TRBD1 covers 7 bases. J gave up 11 bases and V 0 bases, and 6 bases lay outside the gene matches. Per the germline V gene, CDR1 is MGHRA and CDR2 is YSYEKL. There are 13 residues in the CDR3. CDR3 coding DNA: TGCGCCAGCAGCCAAGAGGGACAGTCTCCTGCTTTCTTT. Encoded protein: CASSQEGQSPAFF.

This clonotype was seen a few times. The chain uses TRBV10-3 and TRBJ2-7, with D tentatively TRBD2 (5 bases). Germline loops: CDR1 ENHRY, CDR2 SYGVKD. This CDR3 has 12 amino acids. Trimming shortened V by 4 bases and J by 6 bases, and 10 bases separated the two germline ends. The CDR3 coding sequence is TGTGCCATCAGTGCGTCGGGGATCGAGCAGTACGTC. It specifies CAISASGIEQYV.

The table lists this clonotype with many counts. This chain joins TRBV5-4 and TRBJ2-7; perhaps TRBD2 as D (5 bases). Looked up from germline, CDR1 is SGHNT and CDR2 is YYREEE (reference sequence). Trimming removed 0 bases from V and 0 bases from J, with 7 bases in between. There are 14 residues in the CDR3. CDR3 DNA: TGTGCCAGCAGCTTGGACAGCGGCTCCTACGAGCAGTACGTC. It encodes CASSLDSGSYEQYV.

A few counts support this clonotype. The genes are TRBV11-3 and TRBJ2-1, with 8 bases matching TRBD1. V lost 5 bases to trimming and J lost 4 bases; unmatched junction nucleotides: 10. The germline V gene encodes CDR1 SGHNT and CDR2 YENEEA. The CDR3 is 16 amino acids. In DNA form, the CDR3 reads TGTGCCAGCAGCGACGGGACAGGTCCTAATTACAATGAGCAGTTCTTC. Protein product: CASSDGTGPNYNEQFF. The variable domain in full, completed from reference TRBV11-3 and TRBJ2-1, reads EAGVVQSPRYKIIEKKQPVAFWCNPISGHNTLYWYLQNLGQGPELLIRYENEEAVDDSQLPKDRFSAERLKGVDSTLKIQPAELGDSAVYLCASSDGTGPNYNEQFFGPGTRLTVL.

This clonotype was detected ten times or more. The chain combines TRBV3-1 with TRBJ2-7; D not resolved. Germline V gene sequence: CDR1 LGHDT, CDR2 YNNKEL (reference sequence). V was cut by 3 bases and J by 6 bases, with 18 bases left in between. This CDR3 has 15 residues. CDR3 coding DNA: TGTGCCAGCAGCCACCGAAGGACGGCTACGGGCGAGCAGTACTTC. Protein product: CASSHRRTATGEQYF.

The sample holds a few counts of this clonotype. This rearrangement joins TRBV5-1 to TRBJ2-7; TRBD1 matches 7 bases. With V trimmed by 4 bases and J by 2 bases, 12 bases remained unmatched. The germline V gene has CDR1 SGHRS and CDR2 YFSETQ. This CDR3 has 16 residues. The CDR3 loop reads CASSRGQAASTYEQYF. The CDR3 DNA reads as TGCGCCAGCAGCCGAGGACAGGCCGCTTCCACCTACGAGCAGTACTTC.

This clonotype was counted ten times or more. The rearrangement uses TRBV20-1 and TRBJ1-2; the D gene is possibly TRBD1 (5 bases). This CDR3 is 13 amino acids long. Germline assignment: CDR1 DFQATT and CDR2 SNEGSKA (reference sequence). V lost 3 bases and J 3 bases, leaving 11 bases between the germline ends. CDR3 amino acids: CSARQLGDYGYTF. CDR3 sequence (DNA): TGCAGTGCTAGGCAGCTGGGGGACTATGGCTACACCTTC.

This clonotype was seen repeatedly, ten times or more. For the CDR3, the DNA is TGTGCCAGCAATCTGGGGGGCACTGAAGCTTTCTTT. It translates to CASNLGGTEAFF. The chain has TRBV12-3 or TRBV12-4 and TRBJ1-1, with a weak D call TRBD1 (5 bases). Between the trimmed V and J ends, which lost 7 bases and 4 bases, there was a span of 10 bases. The CDR3 runs to 12 residues.

This clonotype was counted many times. The CDR3 DNA is TGTGCCACCAGCAGAGATAAGGGCTCCTACGAGCAGTACGTC. Encoded protein: CATSRDKGSYEQYV. The chain joins TRBV15 to TRBJ2-7; D is undetermined. V gave up 0 bases and J gave up 0 bases, with 6 bases separating them. CDR3 length equals 14 residues. Germline lookup yields CDR1 LNHNV and CDR2 YYDKDF (reference sequence).

This clonotype has a handful of counts. CDR3 bases: TGCGCCAGCAGCCAACGGCTAGCGGGGGAGTACGGGGAGCTGTTTTTT. This gives the protein CASSQRLAGEYGELFF. The J gene is TRBJ2-2, the V gene TRBV4-3, with 10 nucleotides matching TRBD2. In germline, CDR1 is LGHNA, CDR2 YSLEER. After removal of 2 bases from V and 7 bases from J, the junction contained 7 bases not matched to a gene. The CDR3 is made up of 16 amino acids.

This clonotype was detected a few times. The V gene is TRBV2, the J gene TRBJ2-5; D call uncertain. The CDR3 consists of 12 residues. The germline V and J ends were trimmed by 8 bases and 3 bases, with 10 bases remaining between them. Germline CDR1 is SNHLY and CDR2 is FYNNEI. DNA for the CDR3: TGTGCCAGCGAAGAGCGAGAAGAGACCCAGTACTTC. Its translation: CASEEREETQYF.

The CDR3 region is CASSSGLGYEQYV. The CDR3 region has the DNA TGTGCCAGCAGCTCCGGACTGGGCTACGAGCAGTACGTC. V usage is TRBV7-2 and J usage is TRBJ2-7; the D gene is possibly TRBD2 (5 bases). CDR3 length: 13 amino acids. The germline gives CDR1 SGHTA, CDR2 FQGNSA. V shed 4 bases and J shed 3 bases, with 10 bases lying between them.

This clonotype has ten or more counts. The gene calls are TRBV20-1 and TRBJ1-1; D remains ambiguous. With 8 bases removed from V and 4 bases from J, the gap between germline ends came to 8 bases. The length of the CDR3 is 10 residues. CDR1 DFQATT and CDR2 SNEGSKA come from the germline V gene (reference sequence). The CDR3 is CSTQGTEAFF. Here the CDR3 DNA reads TGCAGTACCCAAGGCACTGAAGCTTTCTTT.